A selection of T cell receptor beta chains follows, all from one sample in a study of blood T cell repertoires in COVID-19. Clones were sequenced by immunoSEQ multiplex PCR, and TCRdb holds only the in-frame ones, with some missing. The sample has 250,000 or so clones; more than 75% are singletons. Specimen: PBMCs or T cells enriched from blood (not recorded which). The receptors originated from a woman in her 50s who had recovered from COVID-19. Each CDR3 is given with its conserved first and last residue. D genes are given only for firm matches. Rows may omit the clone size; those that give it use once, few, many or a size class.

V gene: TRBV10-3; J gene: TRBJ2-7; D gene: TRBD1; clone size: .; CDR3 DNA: TGTGCCATCAGTGAGTCCGGGACAGGCCCCCCGGGCGAGCAGTACTTC; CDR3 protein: CAISESGTGPPGEQYF
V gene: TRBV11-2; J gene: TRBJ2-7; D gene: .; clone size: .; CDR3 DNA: TGTGCCAGCAGCTTCTACCGGGACTCCCCCCTGGGGTCCTACGAGCAGTACTTC; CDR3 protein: CASSFYRDSPLGSYEQYF
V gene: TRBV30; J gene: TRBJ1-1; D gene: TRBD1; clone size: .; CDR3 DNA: TGTGCCTGGAGTGTCGGTAAGGGGGCCCCCGTCTTACAAGCTTTCTTT; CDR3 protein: CAWSVGKGAPVLQAFF
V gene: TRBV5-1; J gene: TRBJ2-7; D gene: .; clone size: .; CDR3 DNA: TGCGCCAGCAGCTTGGCAGGGCAATTCTCACATGGGGAGCAGTACTTC; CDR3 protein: CASSLAGQFSHGEQYF
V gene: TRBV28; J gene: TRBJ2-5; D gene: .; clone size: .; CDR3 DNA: TGTGCCAGCAGTACGCCGCGAACCGGGGAGACCCAGTACTTC; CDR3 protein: CASSTPRTGETQYF
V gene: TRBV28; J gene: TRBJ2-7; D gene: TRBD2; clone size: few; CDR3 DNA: TGTGCCAGCAGCCCCCCGGGACTAGCGGGACTCCGCGAGCAGTACTTC; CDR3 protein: CASSPPGLAGLREQYF
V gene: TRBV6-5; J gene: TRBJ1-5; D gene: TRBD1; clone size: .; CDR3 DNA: TGTGCCAGCAGTTACTCCGGACAGGGGAGTCAGCCCCAGCATTTT; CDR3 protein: CASSYSGQGSQPQHF
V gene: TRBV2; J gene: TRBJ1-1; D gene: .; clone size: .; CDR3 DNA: TGTGCCAGCAGGGAGTGGACTGAAGCTTTCTTT; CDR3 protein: CASREWTEAFF
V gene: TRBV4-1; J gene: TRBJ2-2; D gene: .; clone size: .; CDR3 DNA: TGCGCCAGCAGCCAAGGCGCTGATTTCACCGGGGAGCTGTTTTTT; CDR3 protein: CASSQGADFTGELFF
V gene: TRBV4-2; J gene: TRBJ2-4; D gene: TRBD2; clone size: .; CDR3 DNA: TGTGCCAGCAGCCTCAATATGGCTAGCGGGACCAAAAACATTCAGTACTTC; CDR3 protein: CASSLNMASGTKNIQYF
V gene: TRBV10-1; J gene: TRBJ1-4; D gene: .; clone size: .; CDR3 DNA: TGCGCCAGCAGTGCACCAGGACAGACTAATGAAAAACTGTTTTTT; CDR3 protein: CASSAPGQTNEKLFF
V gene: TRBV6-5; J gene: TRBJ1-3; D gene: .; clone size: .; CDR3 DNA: TGTGCCAGCAACTCAGGGGATTTCTCTGGAAACACCATATATTTT; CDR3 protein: CASNSGDFSGNTIYF
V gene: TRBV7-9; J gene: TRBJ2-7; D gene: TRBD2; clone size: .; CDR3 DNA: TGTGCCAGCAGCTTAGCGAGGGGACTAGCAGCCGAGCAGTACTTC; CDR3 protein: CASSLARGLAAEQYF
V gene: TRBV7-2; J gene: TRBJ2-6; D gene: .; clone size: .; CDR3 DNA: TGTGCCAGCAGCTTTTTCTTTGGGCCCCGGTGGGCCAACGTCCTGACTTTC; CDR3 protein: CASSFFFGPRWANVLTF
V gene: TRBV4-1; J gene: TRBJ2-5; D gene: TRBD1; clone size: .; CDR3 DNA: TGCGCCAGCAGCGCACGACAGGGATTTGGCCAAGAGACCCAGTACTTC; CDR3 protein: CASSARQGFGQETQYF
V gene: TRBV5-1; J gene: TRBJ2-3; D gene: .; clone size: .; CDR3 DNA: TGCGCCAGCAGCTTGTCTTTAGATACGCAGTATTTT; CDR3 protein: CASSLSLDTQYF
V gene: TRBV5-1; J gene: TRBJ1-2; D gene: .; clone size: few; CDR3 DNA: TGCGCCAGCAGCTACGACAGAAGATATGGCTACACCTTC; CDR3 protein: CASSYDRRYGYTF
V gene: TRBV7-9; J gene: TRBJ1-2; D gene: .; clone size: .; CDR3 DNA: TGTGCCAGCAGCCCCCCTGGTGTCTTCTCGGGAGGCTACACCTTC; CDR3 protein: CASSPPGVFSGGYTF
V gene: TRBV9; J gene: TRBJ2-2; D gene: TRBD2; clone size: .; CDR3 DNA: TGTGCCAGCAGCCCGGGGACTAGCCCCAACCGGGAGCTGTTTTTT; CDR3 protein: CASSPGTSPNRELFF
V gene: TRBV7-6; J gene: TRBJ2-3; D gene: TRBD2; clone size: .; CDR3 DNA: TGTGCCAGCAGCTTATTAACTAGCGGAGGCACAGATACGCAGTATTTT; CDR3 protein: CASSLLTSGGTDTQYF
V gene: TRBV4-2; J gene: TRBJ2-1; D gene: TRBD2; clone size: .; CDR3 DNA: TGTGCCAGCAGCCAAGATAGGGCAGTTCCGGGACTAGCGGTCTACAATGAGCAGTTCTTC; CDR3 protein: CASSQDRAVPGLAVYNEQFF
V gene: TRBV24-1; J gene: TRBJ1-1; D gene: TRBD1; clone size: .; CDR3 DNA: TGTGCCACCAGGGGACAGGGTTCAGGCACTGAAGCTTTCTTT; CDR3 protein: CATRGQGSGTEAFF
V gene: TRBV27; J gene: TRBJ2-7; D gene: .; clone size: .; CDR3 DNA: TGTGCCAGCAGTTTACTCCCCGACAGGTATTCCTACGAGCAGTACTTC; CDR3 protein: CASSLLPDRYSYEQYF
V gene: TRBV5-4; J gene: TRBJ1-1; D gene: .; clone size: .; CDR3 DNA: TGTGCCAGCAGCTGGGGCTTGGGCACTGAAGCTTTCTTT; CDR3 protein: CASSWGLGTEAFF
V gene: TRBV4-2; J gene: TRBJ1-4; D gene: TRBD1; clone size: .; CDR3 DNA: TGTGCCAGCAGCCAGGGGACGGGACAGGGGAGGAAAAAACTGTTTTTT; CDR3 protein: CASSQGTGQGRKKLFF
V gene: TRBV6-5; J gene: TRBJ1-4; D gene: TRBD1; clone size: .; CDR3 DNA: TGTGCCAGCAGGCACAGGGGAATTAATGAAAAACTGTTTTTT; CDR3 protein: CASRHRGINEKLFF
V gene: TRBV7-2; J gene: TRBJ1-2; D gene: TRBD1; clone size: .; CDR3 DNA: TGTGCCAGCAGTCCGGACAGGGGGCTTGTCGGCTACACCTTC; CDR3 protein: CASSPDRGLVGYTF
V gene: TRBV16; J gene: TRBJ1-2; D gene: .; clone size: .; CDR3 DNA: TGTGCCAGCAGCCAACAGACTCTAAACTATGGCTACACCTTC; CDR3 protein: CASSQQTLNYGYTF
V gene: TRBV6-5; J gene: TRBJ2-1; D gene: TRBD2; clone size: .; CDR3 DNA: TGTGCCAGCCGACTAGCGGGAGATAATGAGCAGTTCTTC; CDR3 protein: CASRLAGDNEQFF
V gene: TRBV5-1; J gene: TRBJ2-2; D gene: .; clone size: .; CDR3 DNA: TGCGCCAGCAGGCGAGACAGTACGAACACCGGGGAGCTGTTTTTT; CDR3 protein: CASRRDSTNTGELFF
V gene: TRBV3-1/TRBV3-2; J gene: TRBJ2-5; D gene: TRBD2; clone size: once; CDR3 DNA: TGTGCCAGCAGCCAAACCAAGTATACTAGCGGGAGGTCGCAAGAGACCCAGTACTTC; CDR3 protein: CASSQTKYTSGRSQETQYF
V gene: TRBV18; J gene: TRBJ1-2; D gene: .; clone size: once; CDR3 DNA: TGTGCCAGCTCACCTCAACCCGGGACAAACTATGGCTACACCTTC; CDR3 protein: CASSPQPGTNYGYTF
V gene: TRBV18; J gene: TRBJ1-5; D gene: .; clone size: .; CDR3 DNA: TGTGCCAGCTCACCACTGGGGCAAGGGGGCAATCAGCCCCAGCATTTT; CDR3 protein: CASSPLGQGGNQPQHF
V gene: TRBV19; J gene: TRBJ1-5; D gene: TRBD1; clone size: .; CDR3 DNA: TGTGCCAGTAGCAGATACAGGGGTTATAGCAATCAGCCCCAGCATTTT; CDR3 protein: CASSRYRGYSNQPQHF
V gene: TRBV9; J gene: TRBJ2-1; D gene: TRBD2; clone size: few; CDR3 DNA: TGTGCCAGCAGCGTAGGTAGCGGGAGTGGGTATGAGCAGTTCTTC; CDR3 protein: CASSVGSGSGYEQFF
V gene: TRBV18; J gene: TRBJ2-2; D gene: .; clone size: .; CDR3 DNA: TGTGCCAGCTCACCGGGACACTGGAACACCGGGGAGCTGTTTTTT; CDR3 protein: CASSPGHWNTGELFF
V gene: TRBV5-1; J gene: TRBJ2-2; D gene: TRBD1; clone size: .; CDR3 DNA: TGCGCCACCAGCCCGACAGGGCTCACCGGGGAGCTGTTTTTT; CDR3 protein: CATSPTGLTGELFF
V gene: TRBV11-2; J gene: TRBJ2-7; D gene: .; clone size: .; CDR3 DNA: TGTGCCAGCAGCTTCAGTGTACCCTACGAGCAGTACTTC; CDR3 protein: CASSFSVPYEQYF
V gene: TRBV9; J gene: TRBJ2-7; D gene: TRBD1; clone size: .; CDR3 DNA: TGTGCCAGCAGCGTAGCCGGGACAGCTGCCTACGAGCAGTACTTC; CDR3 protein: CASSVAGTAAYEQYF
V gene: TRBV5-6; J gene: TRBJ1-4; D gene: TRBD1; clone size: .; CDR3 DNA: TGTGCCAGCAGCAGACAGGGGCCGTCTGAAAAACTGTTTTTT; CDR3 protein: CASSRQGPSEKLFF
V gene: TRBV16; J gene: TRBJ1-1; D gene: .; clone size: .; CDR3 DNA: TGTGCCAGCAGCCTTTTACAGGACACTGAAGCTTTCTTT; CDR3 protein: CASSLLQDTEAFF
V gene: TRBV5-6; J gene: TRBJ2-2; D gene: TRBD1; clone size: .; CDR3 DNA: TGTGCCAGCAGCTGGGGACAGGGAGGCGCCGGGGAGCTGTTTTTT; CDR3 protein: CASSWGQGGAGELFF
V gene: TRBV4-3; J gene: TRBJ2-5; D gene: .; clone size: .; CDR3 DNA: TGCGCCAGCAGCCAAGATCAGGCAGGGACCCAGTACTTC; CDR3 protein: CASSQDQAGTQYF
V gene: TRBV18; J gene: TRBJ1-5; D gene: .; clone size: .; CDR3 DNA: TGTGCCAGCTCACCACGAGAGGGAGGGGGCAATCAGCCCCAGCATTTT; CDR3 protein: CASSPREGGGNQPQHF
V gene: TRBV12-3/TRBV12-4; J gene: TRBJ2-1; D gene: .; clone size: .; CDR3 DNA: TGTGCCAGCAGTTTTGTCGGTGAGCAGTTCTTC; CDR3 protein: CASSFVGEQFF
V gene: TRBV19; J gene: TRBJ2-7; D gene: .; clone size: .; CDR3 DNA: TGTGCCAGTAGTCCAACAGGAGGGAGTGAGCAGTACTTC; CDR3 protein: CASSPTGGSEQYF
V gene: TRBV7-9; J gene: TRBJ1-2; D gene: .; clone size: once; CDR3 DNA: TGTGCCAGCAGCTTAGTGGGGGGTGTCTTTCTTGGCTACACCTTC; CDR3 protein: CASSLVGGVFLGYTF
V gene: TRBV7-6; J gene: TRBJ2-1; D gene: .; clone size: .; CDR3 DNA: TGTGCCAGCAGCTTACGATGGGAGAGAAAGGACAATGAGCAGTTCTTC; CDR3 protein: CASSLRWERKDNEQFF
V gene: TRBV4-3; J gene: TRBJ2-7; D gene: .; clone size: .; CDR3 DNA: TGCGCCAGCAGCCAATTTCGGGAGAGGGAGCAGTACTTC; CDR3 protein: CASSQFREREQYF
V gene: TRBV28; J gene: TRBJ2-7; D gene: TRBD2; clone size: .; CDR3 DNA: TGTGCCAGCAGCCGGGAGGGGCGGTTGACCTACGAGCAGTACTTC; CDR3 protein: CASSREGRLTYEQYF
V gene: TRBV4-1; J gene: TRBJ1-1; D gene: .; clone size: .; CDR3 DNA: TGCGCCAGCAGCCAAGATATCGCCAGGGACTCCGCTTTCTTT; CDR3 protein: CASSQDIARDSAFF
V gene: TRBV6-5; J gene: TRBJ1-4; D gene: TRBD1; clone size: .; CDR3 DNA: TGTGCCAGCAGTCTACGACAGGGATCTGAAAAACTGTTTTTT; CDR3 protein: CASSLRQGSEKLFF
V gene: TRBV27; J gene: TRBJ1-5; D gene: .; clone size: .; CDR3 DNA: TGTGCCAGCGGCTACAGCGGAGGGGATCAGCCCCAGCATTTT; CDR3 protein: CASGYSGGDQPQHF